Sequencing of this T cell receptor beta chain was carried out in a study of blood T cell repertoires in COVID-19. Study background: Acute and convalescent COVID-19 samples came from the United States, Italy and Spain. The analysed material was cDNA or gDNA that came from T cells, B-cell-depleted T cells, or PBMCs.

In the original processing: Nucleated cell number was recorded as an estimate derived from reference gene primer amplification. The repertoire was sequenced with immunoSEQ multiplex PCR; TCRdb's copy has only in-frame clones and lacks some. V, J and clone size are those of that table, while D and trimming were read from the DNA. The sample holds fewer than 200,000 clones, nearly 90% seen once. The length of the CDR3 is 15 residues. CDR1 is LGHDT, CDR2 YNNKEL, per germline (reference sequence). V gave up 4 bases and J gave up 1 base; unmatched junction bases: 6. This TCR derives from a man aged 55 to 70 with active or convalescent COVID-19. The sample comprised peripheral blood. V and J are TRBV3-1 (or the pseudogene TRBV3-2) and TRBJ2-7; 8 nucleotides line up with TRBD1. The CDR3, as DNA: TGTGCCAGCAGCCCCTGGACAGGGATTTCCTACGAGCAGTACTTC. It yields the protein CASSPWTGISYEQYF.